What follows describes a single TCR beta chain. Its antigen remains unidentified. The CDR3 runs to 15 residues. Looked up from germline, CDR1 is SGHRS and CDR2 is YFSETQ. J was trimmed by 9 bases and V by 0 bases; bases with no gene match: 5. This record comes from a study of long-term antiretroviral therapy in people with HIV. Study at large: First collections came about a decade before the 2015 immediate-ART recommendation. Study conclusions and caveats: Regardless of time point, clones expanded before ART dominated the repertoire. CDR3 length ranges were narrower in HIV repertoires than in controls.

Each donor provided at least one pre-ART PBMC sample and at least two post-ART PBMC samples. A v3.0 immunoSEQ assay was performed at survey level. Profiling relied on immunoSEQ multiplex PCR, and the TCRdb table lists in-frame clones only, not all of them. The sample includes 34,000 or so clones, approximately 93% seen only once; the top ten take approximately 3.7%. The source was unsorted PBMCs, collected around 5.5 years after starting antiretroviral therapy. The receptor was derived from a woman in her fifties or sixties with HIV. This chain links TRBV5-1 with TRBJ2-1, with 11 bases fitting TRBD2. The CDR3 DNA is TGCGCCAGCAGCTTGGGAACTAGCGGGGGCGGTGAGCAGTTCTTC. It translates to CASSLGTSGGGEQFF.